The rows below give T cell receptor beta chains drawn from one sample of a study of CD8 T cells in Susac syndrome. TCRdb reprocessed the immunoSEQ multiplex PCR reads with MiXCR, giving one entry per CDR3 protein. The table lists roughly 50,000 distinct CDR3 sequences, over 90% of them singletons. Material for sequencing was CD8+ T cells from PBMCs. All receptors derive from a human donor in good health. Each CDR3 is given with its conserved first and last residue. Fields, in order: J gene, D gene, V gene, clone size, CDR3 protein, CDR3 DNA. D genes are given only for firm matches. Clone sizes are given selectively: once, few, many, or a class where the clone is expanded.

J gene: TRBJ1-5
D gene: -
V gene: TRBV7-2
clone size: -
CDR3 protein: CANQKGRGSNQPQHF
CDR3 DNA: TGTGCCAACCAAAAAGGCCGGGGGAGCAATCAGCCCCAGCATTTT

J gene: TRBJ2-1
D gene: TRBD1
V gene: TRBV5-4
clone size: -
CDR3 protein: CASSPPGQGISSYNEQFF
CDR3 DNA: TGTGCCAGCAGCCCCCCGGGACAGGGAATCAGCTCCTACAATGAGCAGTTCTTC

J gene: TRBJ1-1
D gene: -
V gene: TRBV30
clone size: -
CDR3 protein: CAWSYRATGAFF
CDR3 DNA: TGTGCCTGGAGTTACCGGGCAACTGGAGCTTTCTTT

J gene: TRBJ2-6
D gene: -
V gene: TRBV7-9
clone size: -
CDR3 protein: CASSPTSRVFVLTF
CDR3 DNA: TGTGCCAGCAGCCCTACGAGCAGGGTCTTCGTCCTGACTTTC

J gene: TRBJ2-7
D gene: -
V gene: TRBV7-2
clone size: once
CDR3 protein: CASSLKGPLTYEQYF
CDR3 DNA: TGTGCCAGCAGCTTAAAGGGGCCGCTAACCTACGAGCAGTACTTC

J gene: TRBJ1-1
D gene: TRBD1
V gene: TRBV27
clone size: -
CDR3 protein: CASSLQGVNTEAFF
CDR3 DNA: TGTGCCAGCAGTTTACAGGGGGTGAACACTGAAGCTTTCTTT

J gene: TRBJ2-3
D gene: TRBD2
V gene: TRBV6-2/TRBV6-3
clone size: -
CDR3 protein: CASSYSGSRDTQYF
CDR3 DNA: TGTGCCAGCAGTTATAGCGGGAGCCGAGATACGCAGTATTTT

J gene: TRBJ1-1
D gene: -
V gene: TRBV27
clone size: few
CDR3 protein: CASSLAGGATEAFF
CDR3 DNA: TGTGCCAGCAGTTTAGCGGGCGGGGCTACTGAAGCTTTCTTT

J gene: TRBJ2-6
D gene: -
V gene: TRBV6-1
clone size: -
CDR3 protein: CASTTGAYSGANVLTF
CDR3 DNA: TGTGCCAGCACAACAGGAGCCTACTCTGGGGCCAACGTCCTGACTTTC

J gene: TRBJ1-2
D gene: -
V gene: TRBV9
clone size: -
CDR3 protein: CASSVAVGDYGYTF
CDR3 DNA: TGTGCCAGCAGCGTAGCTGTGGGCGACTATGGCTACACCTTC

J gene: TRBJ2-2
D gene: TRBD2
V gene: TRBV5-6
clone size: once
CDR3 protein: CASSLWDYLNTGELFF
CDR3 DNA: TGTGCCAGCAGCTTGTGGGACTACCTAAACACCGGGGAGCTGTTTTTT

J gene: TRBJ2-7
D gene: TRBD2
V gene: TRBV20-1
clone size: -
CDR3 protein: CSARGGLAAYEQYF
CDR3 DNA: TGCAGTGCTAGAGGGGGACTAGCGGCCTACGAGCAGTACTTC

J gene: TRBJ2-7
D gene: -
V gene: TRBV5-1
clone size: -
CDR3 protein: CASREPDTAYEQYF
CDR3 DNA: TGCGCCAGCAGGGAACCGGACACCGCCTACGAGCAGTACTTC

J gene: TRBJ2-2
D gene: -
V gene: TRBV24-1
clone size: -
CDR3 protein: CATSDRHQGNTGELFF
CDR3 DNA: TGTGCCACCAGTGATCGTCACCAGGGGAACACCGGGGAGCTGTTTTTT

J gene: TRBJ2-1
D gene: -
V gene: TRBV27
clone size: -
CDR3 protein: CASSSRQTGSYNEQFF
CDR3 DNA: TGTGCCAGCAGTTCCCGGCAAACGGGGTCCTACAATGAGCAGTTCTTC

J gene: TRBJ1-5
D gene: -
V gene: TRBV4-1
clone size: once
CDR3 protein: CASSLDMGQPQHF
CDR3 DNA: TGCGCCAGCAGCCTCGACATGGGGCAGCCCCAGCATTTT

J gene: TRBJ2-1
D gene: -
V gene: TRBV24-1
clone size: -
CDR3 protein: CATSDSTGTTYNEQFF
CDR3 DNA: TGTGCCACCAGTGATTCGACCGGGACAACATACAATGAGCAGTTCTTC

J gene: TRBJ1-1
D gene: TRBD1
V gene: TRBV27
clone size: -
CDR3 protein: CASSFGTGTEAFF
CDR3 DNA: TGTGCCAGCAGTTTTGGGACAGGCACTGAAGCTTTCTTT

J gene: TRBJ1-1
D gene: -
V gene: TRBV3-1
clone size: once
CDR3 protein: CASSLVRGTEAFF
CDR3 DNA: TGTGCCAGCAGTCTGGTAAGGGGCACTGAAGCTTTCTTT

J gene: TRBJ2-7
D gene: -
V gene: TRBV7-8
clone size: -
CDR3 protein: CASSLRPSVSYEQYF
CDR3 DNA: TGTGCCAGCAGCTTACGGCCTAGCGTGTCCTACGAGCAATACTTC

J gene: TRBJ2-1
D gene: TRBD2
V gene: TRBV25-1
clone size: -
CDR3 protein: CASGGGVEQFF
CDR3 DNA: TGTGCCAGCGGCGGGGGGGTTGAGCAGTTCTTC

J gene: TRBJ2-1
D gene: -
V gene: TRBV24-1
clone size: -
CDR3 protein: CATSSGYYNEQFF
CDR3 DNA: TGTGCCACCAGTAGCGGATATTACAATGAGCAGTTCTTC